The clone carrying this TCR beta chain was counted many times. Its cognate antigen is unknown. The CDR3 runs to 13 residues. CDR1 LGHNA and CDR2 YNFKEQ come from the germline V gene. V lost 0 bases to trimming and J lost 6 bases, with 7 bases between them. Treatment in this sample: skin biopsy from PPD injection site in Mantoux-positive individual. TCR cDNA received a 3' ligated oligonucleotide that carried a UMI. This sample was included in a study of naive and memory T cell subsets. Whole-study results and caveats: Potentially, T cell activation and differentiation skew this RNA-based measurement.

Ligated cDNA underwent four rounds of PCR with nested alpha and beta constant region primers and SP2. Via MiXCR, TCRdb re-called the UMI-ligation and nested PCR reads, giving one row per CDR3 protein. The sample has some 40,000 distinct CDR3 sequences, approximately 11% seen once. The TCR sequence derives from an adult in good health. This specimen was skin, taken from a tuberculin skin test site. This chain uses TRBV4-2 with TRBJ2-3; D is perhaps TRBD2 (5 bases). CDR3 loop: CASSQEDYDTQYF. The DNA of the CDR3 is TGTGCCAGCAGCCAAGAAGACTATGATACGCAGTATTTT.